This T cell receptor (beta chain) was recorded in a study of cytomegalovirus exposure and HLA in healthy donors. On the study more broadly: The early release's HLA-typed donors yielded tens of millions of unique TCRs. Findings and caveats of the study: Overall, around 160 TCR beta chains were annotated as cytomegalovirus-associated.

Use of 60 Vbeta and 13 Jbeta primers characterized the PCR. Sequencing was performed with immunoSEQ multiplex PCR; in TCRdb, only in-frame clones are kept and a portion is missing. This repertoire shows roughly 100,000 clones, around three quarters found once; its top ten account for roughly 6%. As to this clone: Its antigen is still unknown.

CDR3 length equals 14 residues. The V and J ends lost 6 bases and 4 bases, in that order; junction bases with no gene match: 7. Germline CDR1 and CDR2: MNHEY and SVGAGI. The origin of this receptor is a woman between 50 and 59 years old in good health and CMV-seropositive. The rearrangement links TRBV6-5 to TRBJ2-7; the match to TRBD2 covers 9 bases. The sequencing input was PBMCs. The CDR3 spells CASSWRGGAYEQYF. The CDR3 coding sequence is TGTGCCAGCAGCTGGCGGGGGGGCGCGTACGAGCAGTACTTC.